The present entry profiles one TCR beta chain with its context. The V end lost 2 bases, the J end lost 1 base, and 12 bases lay between the germline ends. Looked up from germline, CDR1 is MDHEN and CDR2 is SYDVKM. The CDR3 loop spans 15 amino acids. Amplification used 60 Vbeta primers and 13 Jbeta primers. The method was immunoSEQ multiplex PCR; TCRdb's version includes in-frame clones alone and lacks a portion of them. The sample shows under 130,000 clones, approximately 79% of them seen only once. The entry originates in a study of cytomegalovirus exposure and HLA in healthy donors. Sequencing was done on a sample of PBMCs. The chain employs TRBV28 and TRBJ2-7; D is unresolved. This TCR derives from a woman between 35 and 50 years old in good health and CMV-seronegative. The CDR3 DNA sequence: TGTGCCAGCAGTTTAGAGGCCTCACTATCCTACGAGCAGTACTTC. Its protein is CASSLEASLSYEQYF. Combining the CDR3 with reference TRBV28 and TRBJ2-7 gives the whole variable domain DVKVTQSSRYLVKRTGEKVFLECVQDMDHENMFWYRQDPGLGLRLIYFSYDVKMKEKGDIPEGYSVSREKKERFSLILESASTNQTSMYLCASSLEASLSYEQYFGPGTRLTVT.